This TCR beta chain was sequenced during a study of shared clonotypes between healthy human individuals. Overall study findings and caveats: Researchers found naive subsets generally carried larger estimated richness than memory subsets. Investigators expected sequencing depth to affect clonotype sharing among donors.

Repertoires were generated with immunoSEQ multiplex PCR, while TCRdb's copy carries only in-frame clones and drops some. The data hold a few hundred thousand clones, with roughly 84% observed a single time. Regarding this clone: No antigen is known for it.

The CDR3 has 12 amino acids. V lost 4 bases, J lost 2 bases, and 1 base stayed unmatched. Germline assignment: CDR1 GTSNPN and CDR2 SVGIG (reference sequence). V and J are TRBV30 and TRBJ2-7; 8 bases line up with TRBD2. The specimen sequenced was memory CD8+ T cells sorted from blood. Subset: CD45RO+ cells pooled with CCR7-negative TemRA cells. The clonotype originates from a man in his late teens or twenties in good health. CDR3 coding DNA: TGTGCCTGGATGACTAGCGCCTACGAGCAGTACTTC. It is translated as CAWMTSAYEQYF.